One and the same sample provided the 14 T cell receptor beta chains below, sequenced in a study of shared clonotypes between healthy human individuals. Some clones are missing from TCRdb's copy, which holds only in-frame ones; the method was immunoSEQ multiplex PCR. The sample shows about 380,000 clones, 96% of them seen only once. The sample comprised memory CD8+ T cells sorted from blood. The subset was: CD45RO+ cells pooled with CCR7-negative TemRA cells. These receptor sequences come from a man between 25 and 39 years old in good health.

This chain joins TRBV19 and TRBJ2-6, with 8 bases that match TRBD2. Trimming at V came to 2 bases and at J to 1 base, leaving 13 bases not matched to a gene. Germline V CDR1 and CDR2: LNHDA, SQIVND (reference sequence). This CDR3 comprises 20 residues. CDR3 DNA sequence: TGTGCCAGTAGTATATCGGGAGGGTACACGACGCAATCTGGGGCCAACGTCCTGACTTTC. Protein: CASSISGGYTTQSGANVLTF.

The chain couples TRBV9 to TRBJ2-2; D unresolved. The CDR3 length is 13 residues. Germline V gene lookup returns CDR1 SGDLS and CDR2 YYNGEE. The ends were cut back, 0 bases at V and 2 bases at J, with 2 bases in the middle. DNA for the CDR3: TGTGCCAGCAGCGTAGACAACACCGGGGAGCTGTTTTTT. Protein: CASSVDNTGELFF.

The chain is built from TRBV5-4 and TRBJ2-1; D is unresolved. CDR1 and CDR2 from the germline V gene are SGHNT and YYREEE (reference sequence). The CDR3 length is 12 residues. Trimming removed 3 bases at V and 4 bases at J, with 5 bases between. This CDR3 is CASSSIYNEQFF. Here the CDR3 DNA reads TGTGCCAGCAGCTCTATTTACAATGAGCAGTTCTTC.

The J gene is TRBJ2-7, the V gene TRBV6-5, with D possibly being TRBD2 (6 bases). Looked up from germline, CDR1 is MNHEY and CDR2 is SVGAGI. The CDR3 runs 15 residues. Between the trimmed V and J ends, which lost 1 base and 4 bases, there was a span of 14 bases. CDR3 DNA sequence: TGTGCCAGCAGTTACTTGGCGGGAAGACCTTACGAGCAGTACTTC. Translation: CASSYLAGRPYEQYF.

The rearrangement joins TRBV10-3 to TRBJ2-3; D remains unclear. The CDR3 has 11 amino acids. Trimming removed 6 bases from V and 2 bases from J, with 3 bases in between. CDR1 is ENHRY and CDR2 is SYGVKD in the germline V gene. The CDR3 region has the DNA TGTGCCATCAGGGACACAGATACGCAGTATTTT. Translating gives CAIRDTDTQYF.

The rearrangement joins TRBV6-5 to TRBJ2-7; 9 nucleotides line up with TRBD2. The CDR3 totals 14 residues. J was trimmed by 3 bases and V by 10 bases; bases with no gene match: 10. CDR1 is MNHEY and CDR2 is SVGAGI in the germline V gene. As DNA, the CDR3 is TGTGCCACCACTCGGGGTAGCGGGAGCTACGAGCAGTACTTC. Translated: CATTRGSGSYEQYF.

The chain joins TRBV19 to TRBJ2-1, with TRBD1 matching over 9 bases. The CDR3 length is 15 residues. Germline V gene data show CDR1 as LNHDA and CDR2 as SQIVND (reference sequence). V was pared by 5 bases and J by 7 bases, with 9 bases of the junction left unmatched. The CDR3 bases are TGTGCCAGTAGTCCAAACCGGGACAGGGTAAATGAGCAGTTCTTC. As protein: CASSPNRDRVNEQFF. The full variable domain, completed using reference TRBV19 and TRBJ2-1, is DGGITQSPKYLFRKEGQNVTLSCEQNLNHDAMYWYRQDPGQGLRLIYYSQIVNDFQKGDIAEGYSVSREKKESFPLTVTSAQKNPTAFYLCASSPNRDRVNEQFFGPGTRLTVL.

V is TRBV7-9 and J is TRBJ2-5, with TRBD1 matching 8 bases. With 6 bases clipped from V and 1 base from J, the junction kept 13 bases outside the gene matches. The CDR3 runs to 17 residues. CDR1 is SEHNR, CDR2 FQNEAQ, per germline (reference sequence). The CDR3 is CASRPGPRGQIQETQYF. The CDR3, as DNA: TGTGCCAGCAGACCGGGACCCAGGGGGCAGATCCAAGAGACCCAGTACTTC.

This chain connects TRBV28 to TRBJ1-2; D possibly corresponds to TRBD1 (5 bases). Trimming removed 3 bases at V and 5 bases at J, with 19 bases between. The CDR3 runs to 16 residues. Germline-derived CDR1 and CDR2 are MDHEN and SYDVKM. CDR3 bases: TGTGCCAGCAGTTTCCACCCCCTCGGGACTGATTATGGCTACACCTTC. Protein sequence: CASSFHPLGTDYGYTF.

The chain recombines TRBV27 with TRBJ2-5, with D possibly being TRBD1 (5 bases). The CDR3 extends over 15 amino acids. CDR1 and CDR2 (germline): MNHEY, SMNVEV (reference sequence). V lost 5 bases, J lost 4 bases, and 17 bases lay in between. The CDR3: CASSRARASGETQYF. CDR3 coding DNA: TGTGCCAGCAGTCGCGCCAGGGCTAGTGGAGAGACCCAGTACTTC.

The rearrangement uses TRBV6-5 and TRBJ2-5; 8 nucleotides agree with TRBD2. The germline gives CDR1 MNHEY, CDR2 SVGAGI. The CDR3 runs to 16 residues. Trimming at V came to 2 bases and at J to 1 base, leaving 6 bases not matched to a gene. CDR3 nucleotide sequence: TGTGCCAGCAGTTACCTGGAGCGGGAGCTCCAAGAGACCCAGTACTTC. This encodes CASSYLERELQETQYF.

This clone has a single count. The CDR3 protein is CASSYSGTEQYF. CDR3 nucleotides: TGTGCCAGCAGTTACTCTGGTACCGAGCAGTACTTC. The rearrangement joins TRBV6-5 to TRBJ2-7; D call uncertain. V shed 0 bases and J shed 6 bases, with 6 bases lying between them. This CDR3 has 12 residues. CDR1 and CDR2 (germline): MNHEY, SVGAGI.

J is TRBJ2-1 and V is TRBV4-2; TRBD2 agrees at 15 bases. CDR3 length: 17 amino acids. Germline CDR1 and CDR2: LGHNA and YNFKEQ. The ends lost 0 bases at V and 4 bases at J; junction bases unmatched: 1. CDR3 protein: CASSQDGLAGGYNEQFF. CDR3 in DNA: TGTGCCAGCAGCCAAGATGGACTAGCGGGAGGGTACAATGAGCAGTTCTTC.

The chain joins TRBV28 to TRBJ1-3; D unresolved. V gave up 6 bases and J gave up 2 bases, with 11 bases separating them. CDR1 MDHEN and CDR2 SYDVKM come from the germline V gene. This CDR3 region has 14 residues. In DNA form, the CDR3 reads TGTGCCAGCAGCCTTACTGCGGCTGGAAACACCATATATTTT. Its translation is CASSLTAAGNTIYF.